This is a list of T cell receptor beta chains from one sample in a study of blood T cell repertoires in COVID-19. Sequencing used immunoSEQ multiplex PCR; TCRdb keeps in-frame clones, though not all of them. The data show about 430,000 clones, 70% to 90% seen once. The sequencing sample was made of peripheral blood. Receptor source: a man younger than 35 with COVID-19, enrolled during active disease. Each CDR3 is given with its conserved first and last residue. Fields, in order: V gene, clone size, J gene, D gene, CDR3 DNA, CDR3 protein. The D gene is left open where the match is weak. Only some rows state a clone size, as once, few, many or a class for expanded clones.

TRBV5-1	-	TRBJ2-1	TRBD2	TGCGCCAGCAGCTTTAAGCGGGATTGGTCCTACAATGAGCAGTTCTTC	CASSFKRDWSYNEQFF
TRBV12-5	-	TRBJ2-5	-	TGTGCTAGTGCTTCATGGACAGTTCAAGAGACCCAGTACTTC	CASASWTVQETQYF
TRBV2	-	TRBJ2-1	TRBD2	TGTGCCAGCAGGGGTAGCGGGGGCGATGAGCAGTTCTTC	CASRGSGGDEQFF
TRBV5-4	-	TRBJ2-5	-	TGTGCCAGCAGGGAGAGCGAATACCAAGAGACCCAGTACTTC	CASRESEYQETQYF
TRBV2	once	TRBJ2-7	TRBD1	TGTGCCAGCAGTAGTGGGACAGGGCGGCGCTACGAGCAGTACTTC	CASSSGTGRRYEQYF
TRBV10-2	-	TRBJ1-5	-	TGCGCCAGCATGGGGACATCAAGGGGGTATAGCAATCAGCCCCAGCATTTT	CASMGTSRGYSNQPQHF
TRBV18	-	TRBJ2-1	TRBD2	TGTGCCAGCTCACCATCGGGACTAGCGGGAATATCCACCAATGAGCAGTTCTTC	CASSPSGLAGISTNEQFF
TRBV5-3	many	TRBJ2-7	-	TGTGCCAGAAGCTCTCAAATCGCACGACTATCCTACGAGCAGTACTTC	CARSSQIARLSYEQYF
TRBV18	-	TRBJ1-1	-	TGTGCCAGCTCCCGCTTGGAGAGGAACACTGAAGCTTTCTTT	CASSRLERNTEAFF
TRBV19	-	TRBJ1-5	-	TGTGCCAGTGAACAGGGTGGACAGCCCCAGCATTTT	CASEQGGQPQHF
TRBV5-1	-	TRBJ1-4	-	TGCGCCAGCAGCTTGGAGTCAGGGTCTGACGAAAAACTGTTTTTT	CASSLESGSDEKLFF
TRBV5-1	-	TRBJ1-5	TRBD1	TGCGCCAGCAGCTTGGCCGGACAGGGGGCAGATCAGCCCCAGCATTTT	CASSLAGQGADQPQHF
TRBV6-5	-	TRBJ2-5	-	TGTGCCAGCAGAGGAAGACAGAGCCAAGAGACCCAGTACTTC	CASRGRQSQETQYF
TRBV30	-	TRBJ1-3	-	TGTGCCGTCGGGGGAAACACCATATATTTT	CAVGGNTIYF
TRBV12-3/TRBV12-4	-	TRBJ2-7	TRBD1	TGTGCCAGCAGTTTGAACAGGGGGTCCGAGCAGTACTTC	CASSLNRGSEQYF
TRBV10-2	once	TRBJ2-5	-	TGCGCCAGCAGTGAGGAACGCTATCGGGAGACCCAGTACTTC	CASSEERYRETQYF
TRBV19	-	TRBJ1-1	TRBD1	TGTGCCAGTAGTTCCGGGACAGTGAACACTGAAGCTTTCTTT	CASSSGTVNTEAFF
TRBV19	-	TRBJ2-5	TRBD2	TGTGCCAGTAGGCCGAGTAGCGGGATGGAGACCCAGTACTTC	CASRPSSGMETQYF
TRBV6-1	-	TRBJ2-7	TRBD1	TGTGCCAGCAGTGATGGGGACAGTGTCCACGAGCAGTACTTC	CASSDGDSVHEQYF
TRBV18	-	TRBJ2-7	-	TGTGCCAGCTCACCTAGCAGGGCTCGGGACGAGCAGTACTTC	CASSPSRARDEQYF
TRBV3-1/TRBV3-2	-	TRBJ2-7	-	TGTGCCAGCAGCCAATCGTCGCTAGAGCAGTACTTC	CASSQSSLEQYF
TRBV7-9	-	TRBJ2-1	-	TGTGCCAGCTCCTCCCGGGATGAGCAGTTCTTC	CASSSRDEQFF
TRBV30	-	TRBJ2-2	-	TGTGCTCGTTCTGGAGGGAAAGTCGGGGAGCTGTTTTTT	CARSGGKVGELFF
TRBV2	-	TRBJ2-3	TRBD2	TGTGCCAGCAGGGGACTAGCGGGAGTAGGGGAGTATTTT	CASRGLAGVGEYF
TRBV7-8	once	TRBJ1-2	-	TGTGCCAGCAGCTTATCCTCCTGGCAGTTGCAGGATGGCTACACCTTC	CASSLSSWQLQDGYTF
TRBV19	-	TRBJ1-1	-	TGTGCCAGTAGTATTTCCGGGGGGGTGAACACTGAAGCTTTCTTT	CASSISGGVNTEAFF
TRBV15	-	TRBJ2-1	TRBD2	TGTGCCACCAGCAGAGAATGGTCTAGCGGGAGTACGCAGTTCTTC	CATSREWSSGSTQFF
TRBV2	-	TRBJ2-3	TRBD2	TGTGCCAGCAGTGGGAGCGGGGTAAGCACAGATACGCAGTATTTT	CASSGSGVSTDTQYF
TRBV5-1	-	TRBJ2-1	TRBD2	TGCGCCAGCAGCTGGATAGCGGGAGGGCCCCAGGAGCAGTTCTTC	CASSWIAGGPQEQFF
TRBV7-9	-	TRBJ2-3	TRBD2	TGTGCCAGCAGCTTAGGTTCTAGCGGGAGCCGCACAGATACGCAGTATTTT	CASSLGSSGSRTDTQYF
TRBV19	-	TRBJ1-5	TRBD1	TGTGCCAGTAGTATACAGGGACAGGGGTCGGGGCAGCCCCAGCATTTT	CASSIQGQGSGQPQHF
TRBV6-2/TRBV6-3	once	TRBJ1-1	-	TGTGCCAGCAGCCCGGCGAGGTTGAACACTGAAGCTTTCTTT	CASSPARLNTEAFF
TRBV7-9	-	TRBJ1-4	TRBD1	TGTGCCAGCAGCTTACAGTTTAGGCTCGGGACAGGAGAAAAACTGTTTTTT	CASSLQFRLGTGEKLFF
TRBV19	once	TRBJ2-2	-	TGTGCCAGTAGTTTGGGGTCAGGGGATTACACCGGGGAGCTGTTTTTT	CASSLGSGDYTGELFF
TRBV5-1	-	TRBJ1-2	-	TGCGCCAGCAGCACCCGTTATGACAGCTATGGCTACACCTTC	CASSTRYDSYGYTF
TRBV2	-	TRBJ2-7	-	TGTGCCAGCAGTGATATGGGGACTCCCGGCTACGAGCAGTACTTC	CASSDMGTPGYEQYF
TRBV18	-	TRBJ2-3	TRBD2	TGTGCCAGCTCACCAGGATCCGGGGGGGCCCAGTACGGTACGCAGTATTTT	CASSPGSGGAQYGTQYF
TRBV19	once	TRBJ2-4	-	TGTGCCAGTAGTATAGGGCAGGGCCGGAAAAACATTCAGTACTTC	CASSIGQGRKNIQYF
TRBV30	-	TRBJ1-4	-	TGTGCCTCCAAGCCCAGGGTATATAATGAAAAACTGTTTTTT	CASKPRVYNEKLFF
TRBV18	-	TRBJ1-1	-	TGTGCCAGCTCACCAGGAGGGAACACTGAAGCTTTCTTT	CASSPGGNTEAFF
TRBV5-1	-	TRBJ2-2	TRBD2	TGCGCCAGCACCGTTAGCGGGAGTCGCACCGGGGAGCTGTTTTTT	CASTVSGSRTGELFF
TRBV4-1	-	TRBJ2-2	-	TGCGCCAGCAGCCAAGGGCTAACAGCGAACACCGGGGAGCTGTTTTTT	CASSQGLTANTGELFF
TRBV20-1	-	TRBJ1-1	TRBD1	TGCAGTGCTAGTGTTTTTGGGCGGACAGGGGCTCACCTGGTCACGGCTTTCTTT	CSASVFGRTGAHLVTAFF
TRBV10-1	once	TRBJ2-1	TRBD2	TGCGCCAGCAGTTCTAGCGGGGCTCGTAATGAGCAGTTCTTC	CASSSSGARNEQFF
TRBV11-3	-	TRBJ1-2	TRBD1	TGTGCCAGCAGCTTAGCCTGGGACAGGGCTGGCTACACCTTC	CASSLAWDRAGYTF
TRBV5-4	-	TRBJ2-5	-	TGTGCCAGCAGCTTGGCAGGTACTCAAGAGACCCAGTACTTC	CASSLAGTQETQYF
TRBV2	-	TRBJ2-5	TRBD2	TGTGCCAGCGAGGGAGGGGTGGAGACCCAGTACTTC	CASEGGVETQYF